One and the same sample provided the 13 T cell receptor beta chains below, sequenced in a study of T cell repertoires in ileal Crohn's disease. Generated by immunoSEQ multiplex PCR, the TCRdb table keeps only in-frame clones and is missing some. This table has about 14,000 clones, 84% appearing once. Sequenced: ileal tissue. The receptors originated from an adult with Crohn's disease.

The chain has TRBV28 and TRBJ2-7, with 10 bases lining up with TRBD2. CDR1 and CDR2 (germline): MDHEN, SYDVKM. V lost 6 bases and J lost 4; bases outside the gene matches: 21. The CDR3 consists of 19 residues. Written as DNA, the CDR3 is TGTGCCAGCAGCCGAAGCGGGGGGGCGGCCTTTAGTCTCCGGTACGAGCAGTACTTC. The encoded protein is CASSRSGGAAFSLRYEQYF.

The rearrangement links TRBV5-1 to TRBJ2-3; TRBD2 is a possible D gene (5 bases). This CDR3 spans 15 amino acids. Germline V gene sequence: CDR1 SGHRS, CDR2 YFSETQ. The germline V and J ends were trimmed by 4 bases and 2 bases, with 14 bases remaining between them. The CDR3 protein is CASSHGLFSTDTQYF. In nucleotides, the CDR3 is TGCGCCAGCAGCCATGGACTCTTTTCCACAGATACGCAGTATTTT.

The rearrangement joins TRBV27 to TRBJ2-7, with TRBD2 identical over 10 bases. CDR1 is MNHEY, CDR2 SMNVEV, per germline (reference sequence). V lost 3 bases to trimming and J lost 0 bases; unmatched junction nucleotides: 8. This CDR3 has 17 amino acids. This CDR3 reads CASSFALAGEVSYEQYF. The CDR3, as DNA: TGTGCCAGCAGTTTCGCTCTAGCGGGAGAGGTCTCCTACGAGCAGTACTTC.

This clone was seen a handful of times. The V and J genes are TRBV7-6 and TRBJ1-1; 9 bases match TRBD1. In germline, CDR1 is SGHVS, CDR2 FNYEAQ. Unmatched junction bases numbered 7, after V lost 3 bases and J lost 5 bases. The CDR3 runs to 15 residues. CDR3 sequence: CASSLGTGRATEAFF. The CDR3 bases are TGTGCCAGCAGCTTGGGGACAGGGAGGGCGACTGAAGCTTTCTTT.

This clone was detected a few times. The chain joins TRBV28 to TRBJ2-3; 7 nucleotides align to TRBD2. The J segment lost 2 bases and the V segment lost 6 bases, leaving 11 bases of the junction unmatched. Germline V gives CDR1 MDHEN, CDR2 SYDVKM. The CDR3 runs 16 residues. CDR3 nucleotide sequence: TGTGCCAGCAGGGGGGGGAGCGGGGCACTCACAGATACGCAGTATTTT. It translates to CASRGGSGALTDTQYF.

The V call is TRBV4-2, the J call TRBJ2-1; 7 nucleotides align to TRBD2. The CDR3 covers 15 residues. The trim removed 4 bases at V and 6 bases at J, leaving 9 bases unmatched. Germline V lookup: CDR1 LGHNA, CDR2 YNFKEQ. The CDR3 sequence is CASSPPGEGPNEQFF. CDR3 DNA sequence: TGTGCCAGCAGCCCCCCGGGGGAGGGCCCCAATGAGCAGTTCTTC.

V usage is TRBV27 and J usage is TRBJ1-1; D gene unclear. The length of the CDR3 is 13 residues. Per the germline V gene, CDR1 is MNHEY and CDR2 is SMNVEV (reference sequence). V was pared by 6 bases and J by 3 bases, with 11 bases between. CDR3 sequence reads: CASRRVWDTEAFF. The DNA for the CDR3 is TGTGCCAGCAGGAGGGTTTGGGACACTGAAGCTTTCTTT.

This clone occurred a few times. This rearrangement joins TRBV30 to TRBJ2-1; 7 bases line up with TRBD2. V trimming: 1 base; J trimming: 15 bases; junction bases outside the gene matches: 6. Germline values: CDR1 GTSNPN, CDR2 SVGIG (reference sequence). CDR3 length: 11 amino acids. This chain's CDR3 is CAWSGDYHPFF. The CDR3 DNA reads TGTGCCTGGAGTGGGGACTACCATCCGTTCTTC.

The V gene is TRBV5-6, the J gene TRBJ1-5; the D is unclear. The CDR3 is 16 residues long. Looked up from germline, CDR1 is SGHDT and CDR2 is YYEEEE. Trimming left V 3 bases short and J 7 bases short, with 20 bases between. CDR3 nucleotide sequence: TGTGCCAGCAGCTCGAGGACCTCTCCCCCGGGGCAGCCCCAGCATTTT. Encoded protein: CASSSRTSPPGQPQHF.

Concerning this clone itself: At one end the junction does not follow the germline gene, possibly because of a read error. The chain links TRBV10-3 to TRBJ1-4; 7 positions match TRBD1. The CDR3 has 12 residues. CDR1 and CDR2 (germline): ENHRY, SYGVKD. CDR3 DNA: TGTGCCATCAGTGAGAACCGGGACAGACACATTTTT. Encoded protein: CAISENRDRHIF.

This clone was found a few times. V usage is TRBV10-1 and J usage is TRBJ2-3, with D hard to call. Trimming stripped 6 bases from V and 0 bases from J, with 4 bases between. Germline CDR1 and CDR2: WNHNN and SYGVQD (reference sequence). The CDR3 covers 12 residues. The CDR3 is CASSYSTDTQYF. The CDR3 DNA follows: TGCGCCAGCAGCTATAGCACAGATACGCAGTATTTT.

This chain connects TRBV2 to TRBJ2-5, with TRBD1 as a possible D gene (6 bases). CDR1 is SNHLY and CDR2 is FYNNEI in the germline V gene. Deletions cut 6 bases from V and 5 bases from J, with 19 bases between. CDR3 size: 15 residues. The CDR3 bases are TGTGCCAGCAGCGAGGGGCTAGGGGGAGTGGAGACCCAGTACTTC. Translated, it gives CASSEGLGGVETQYF.

The chain carries TRBV7-2 and TRBJ1-5, with no clear D. The V and J ends lost 5 bases and 1 base respectively, with 6 bases between them. Germline values: CDR1 SGHTA, CDR2 FQGNSA. This CDR3 contains 13 residues. The CDR3 region is CASSRGSNQPQHF. Written as DNA, the CDR3 is TGTGCCAGCAGCCGCGGCAGCAATCAGCCCCAGCATTTT.